This T cell receptor (beta chain) was identified in a study of T-cell memory formation after mild COVID-19. V lost 5 bases and J 0 bases, leaving 17 bases between the germline ends. CDR3 length: 17 residues. Germline V gives CDR1 SGHAT, CDR2 FQNNGV. Each CDR3 protein is one row after TCRdb ran MiXCR on the 5' RACE reads. The sample has 120,000 to 150,000 distinct CDR3 sequences; 6% to 6.5% are singletons. The specimen was PBMCs or a T cell subset sorted from them (not recorded which). The chain is built from TRBV11-2 and TRBJ2-1; TRBD1 might be the D (6 bases). The origin of this receptor is an adult woman who had mild COVID-19 (a few samples of this study predate the infection). Cell type and time point are not known. The CDR3 bases are TGTGCCAGCAGCCACGGACAGTACTTCAGCTCCTACAATGAGCAGTTCTTC. Its translation: CASSHGQYFSSYNEQFF.